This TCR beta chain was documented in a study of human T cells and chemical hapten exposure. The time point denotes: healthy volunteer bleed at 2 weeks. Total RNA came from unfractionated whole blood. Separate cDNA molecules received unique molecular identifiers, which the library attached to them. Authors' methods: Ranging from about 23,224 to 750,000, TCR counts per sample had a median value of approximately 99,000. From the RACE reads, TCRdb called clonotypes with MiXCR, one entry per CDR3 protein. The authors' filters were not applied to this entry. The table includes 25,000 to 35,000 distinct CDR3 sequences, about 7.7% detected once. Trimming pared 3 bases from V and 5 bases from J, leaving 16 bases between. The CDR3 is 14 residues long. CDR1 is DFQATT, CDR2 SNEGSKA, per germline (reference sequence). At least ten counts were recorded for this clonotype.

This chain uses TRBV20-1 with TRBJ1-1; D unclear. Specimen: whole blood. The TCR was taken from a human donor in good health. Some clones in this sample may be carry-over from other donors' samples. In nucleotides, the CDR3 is TGCAGTGCTAGCGTCATGGGTACCGGGACTGAAGCTTTCTTT. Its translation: CSASVMGTGTEAFF.